Following are 18 T cell receptor beta chains from one sample sequenced in a study of T cells in Graves' hyperthyroidism and ophthalmopathy (dated by TCRdb to 2018 to 2020). The protocol used for the library was multiplex PCR. Reads for this sample came from an Illumina HiSeq 2000. Amplification of TCR beta CDR3 regions was carried out from RNA transcripts. A first-round RT-PCR of the TCR CDR3 used the HTBI primer set with the Qiagen OneStep RT-PCR kit. TCRdb reprocessed the public reads (quality trimming at Q25 with fastp, clone calling with MiXCR) and kept in-frame beta chains. Duplicate CDR3 protein sequences are folded into a single record with the most common DNA and genes. The sample table lists approximately 480,000 distinct CDR3 sequences, about a fifth of them with a count of one. The ten largest clones represent about 30% of the sample. The material sequenced was blood. Receptor source: a man aged 18 to 30 with Graves' hyperthyroidism.

V is TRBV10-3 and J is TRBJ1-1; D not certain. Germline CDR1 and CDR2: ENHRY and SYGVKD. The CDR3 contains 13 residues. V was shortened by 6 bases and J by 4 bases, with 12 bases between the two germline ends. The CDR3 DNA follows: TGTGCCATCAGGGCGGCGGTGGGCACTGAAGCTTTCTTT. It is translated as CAIRAAVGTEAFF.

The sample holds a few counts of this clonotype. V is TRBV4-1 and J is TRBJ2-5; 9 positions match TRBD2. The CDR3 sequence is 15 residues long. Losses at the gene ends were 5 bases for V and 5 bases for J; bases not matched to a gene: 9. Germline V gives CDR1 MGHRA, CDR2 YSYEKL. In DNA, the CDR3 is TGCGCCAGCAGCTACACTAGCGGGTATATCGAGACCCAGTACTTC. This sequence encodes CASSYTSGYIETQYF.

This chain connects TRBV2 to TRBJ1-2; TRBD1 matches 7 bases. The CDR3 loop spans 11 amino acids. Germline trimming cut 6 bases from V and 12 bases from J; bases unmatched to any gene: 7. Per the germline V gene, CDR1 is SNHLY and CDR2 is FYNNEI. For the CDR3, the DNA is TGTGCCAGCAGAGAACAGGGGAAGGACACCTTC. This codes for CASREQGKDTF.

The chain uses TRBV12-3 or TRBV12-4 and TRBJ1-2; 7 nucleotides align to TRBD1. CDR3 length equals 13 residues. Unmatched junction bases numbered 9, after V lost 6 bases and J lost 8 bases. The chain's CDR3 is CASSDRDTRGYTF. CDR3 in DNA: TGTGCCAGCAGCGACAGGGACACTAGGGGCTACACCTTC.

In its sample, this clonotype was seen many times. The chain recombines TRBV6-1 with TRBJ1-2, with TRBD1 as a possible D gene (6 bases). This CDR3 has 13 amino acids. The V gene's germline CDR1 is MNHNS and CDR2 SASEGT. Between the trimmed V and J ends, which lost 2 bases and 8 bases, there was a span of 12 bases. CDR3 sequence (DNA): TGTGCCAGCAGTGAACAGGGGACGGAGGGCTACACCTTC. Protein sequence: CASSEQGTEGYTF.

This clonotype was observed many times. The chain has TRBV12-3 or TRBV12-4 and TRBJ1-1, with D possibly matching TRBD1 (5 bases). This CDR3 spans 13 amino acids. V lost 6 bases and J 1 base, leaving 9 bases between the germline ends. Here the CDR3 DNA reads TGTGCCAGCAGCTTGGGACCGAACACTGAAGCTTTCTTT. It specifies CASSLGPNTEAFF.

The V gene is TRBV6-5, the J gene TRBJ1-2; D might be TRBD1 (5 bases). This CDR3 has 13 residues. The V gene's germline CDR1 is MNHEY and CDR2 SVGAGI. Trimming took off 4 bases at V and 8 bases at J, with 14 bases between the two ends. The CDR3 sequence is CASSSGMKGGYTF. The CDR3 nucleotides are TGTGCCAGCAGTTCAGGGATGAAGGGCGGCTACACCTTC.

This clonotype was seen at least ten times. The rearrangement links TRBV10-2 to TRBJ2-5; D gene uncertain. The ends were cut back, 2 bases at V and 4 bases at J, with 11 bases in the middle. The CDR3 covers 14 residues. Germline loops: CDR1 WSHSY, CDR2 SAAADI. CDR3 coding DNA: TGCGCCAGCAGTGAGCCTCCCTGGGGAGAGACCCAGTACTTC. This codes for CASSEPPWGETQYF.

This clonotype has only a few counts. J is TRBJ1-2 and V is TRBV11-2, with D uncertain. The V gene's germline CDR1 is SGHAT and CDR2 FQNNGV. Trimming stripped 1 base from V and 0 bases from J, with 18 bases between. CDR3 length equals 18 residues. CDR3 residues: CASSLVGDSYGANYGYTF. DNA for the CDR3: TGTGCCAGCAGCTTAGTCGGTGACTCCTACGGAGCTAACTATGGCTACACCTTC.

The sample holds a few counts of this clonotype. The CDR3 spells CASSFLTRTAEAFF. As DNA, the CDR3 is TGTGCCAGTAGTTTCCTTACCCGGACAGCCGAAGCTTTCTTT. This chain uses TRBV19 with TRBJ1-1; maybe TRBD1 (6 bases). Germline V gives CDR1 LNHDA, CDR2 SQIVND (reference sequence). The CDR3 totals 14 residues. V was trimmed by 5 bases and J by 8 bases, leaving 18 bases between them.

This rearrangement joins TRBV18 to TRBJ1-5, with a possible D match to TRBD1 (5 bases). V shed 3 bases and J shed 2 bases, with 11 bases lying between them. The CDR3 is 15 amino acids. Germline V gene data show CDR1 as KGHSH and CDR2 as LQKENI. The CDR3 DNA reads TGTGCCAGCTCACCGGCAGGGCAAGGCAATCAGCCCCAGCATTTT. It translates to CASSPAGQGNQPQHF.

This clonotype was detected only a few times. The CDR3 bases are TGTGCCAGCAGTTTAGCGCAATGGAACTACGAGCAGTACTTC. Protein: CASSLAQWNYEQYF. V usage is TRBV12-3 or TRBV12-4 and J usage is TRBJ2-7; D not resolved. This CDR3 is 14 amino acids long. V was clipped by 0 bases and J by 3 bases, with 9 bases between them.

This clonotype was counted ten times or more. This chain connects TRBV6-2 or TRBV6-3 to TRBJ1-1; the D is unclear. V gave up 3 bases and J gave up 4 bases, with 9 bases separating them. Germline loops: CDR1 MNHEY, CDR2 SVGEGT. The CDR3 has 13 amino acids. In DNA form, the CDR3 reads TGTGCCAGCAGTTATGGGATCGGCACTGAAGCTTTCTTT. Protein sequence: CASSYGIGTEAFF.

The chain couples TRBV6-2 or TRBV6-3 to TRBJ1-1, with D hard to call. The V and J ends lost 5 bases and 11 bases respectively, with 3 bases between them. Germline assignment: CDR1 MNHEY and CDR2 SVGEGT. CDR3 length: 8 amino acids. CDR3 nucleotides: TGTGCCAGCAGTAGTGCTTTCTTT. As protein: CASSSAFF.

This clonotype was detected ten times or more. The rearrangement joins TRBV24-1 to TRBJ2-2, with D unresolved. With 7 bases removed from V and 7 bases from J, the gap between germline ends came to 9 bases. The germline V gene has CDR1 KGHDR and CDR2 SFDVKD. CDR3 length: 12 amino acids. DNA for the CDR3: TGTGCCACCAGGGCCCTCGACGGGGAGCTGTTTTTT. Amino acids: CATRALDGELFF.

The CDR3 protein is CASSQRQGAPNTEAFF. CDR3 nucleotide sequence: TGTGCCAGCAGCCAGAGACAGGGGGCCCCGAACACTGAAGCTTTCTTT. This chain connects TRBV7-8 to TRBJ1-1; 10 bases agree with TRBD1. The germline gives CDR1 SGHVS, CDR2 FQNEAQ. The CDR3 sequence is 16 residues long. Trimming took 5 bases from V and 1 from J; bases not matched to a gene: 7.

This clonotype showed up many times. The gene calls are TRBV27 and TRBJ2-7; the D gene is possibly TRBD2 (5 bases). Trimming cost V 5 bases and J 3 bases, with 14 bases left between them. Germline V gives CDR1 MNHEY, CDR2 SMNVEV (reference sequence). The CDR3 is 14 residues long. The CDR3 region is CASSLRAGRYEQYF. CDR3 nucleotide sequence: TGTGCCAGCAGTCTCCGGGCGGGCCGCTACGAGCAGTACTTC.

This chain connects TRBV12-3 or TRBV12-4 to TRBJ2-4, with 11 bases aligning to TRBD2. The CDR3 covers 16 residues. J lost 2 bases, V lost 4 bases, and 4 bases had no gene match. The CDR3 protein is CASSSSGRFSKNIQYF. In DNA form, the CDR3 reads TGTGCCAGCAGTTCTAGCGGGAGGTTTTCCAAAAACATTCAGTACTTC.